Listed here are 28 T cell receptor beta chains from one sample, sequenced in a study of T cells in Graves' hyperthyroidism and ophthalmopathy. Amplified TCR beta CDR3 regions derived from RNA transcripts. HTBI primers were employed in a first-round RT-PCR of the TCR CDR3. TCRdb re-called the multiplex PCR reads through MiXCR, storing one row per CDR3 protein. Of 690,000 or so distinct CDR3 sequences listed, roughly a sixth are singletons. Input material: blood. Every receptor here comes from a woman aged 45-59 years with Graves' hyperthyroidism that later progressed to Graves' ophthalmopathy.

The genes are TRBV6-1 and TRBJ1-5; 7 bases match TRBD1. V lost 5 bases, J lost 2 bases, and 9 bases stayed unmatched. The CDR3 length is 16 residues. Germline-derived CDR1 and CDR2 are MNHNS and SASEGT. CDR3 amino acids: CASSSTGLLGNQPQHF. The CDR3 bases are TGTGCCAGCAGTTCGACAGGGTTATTGGGCAATCAGCCCCAGCATTTT.

This clonotype occurred a few times. Lacking the conserved final phenylalanine or tryptophan, this CDR3 likely reflects a read error. The gene calls are TRBV11-2 and TRBJ1-2; D unclear. V lost 2 bases and J lost 4, with 14 bases in between. Germline loops: CDR1 SGHAT, CDR2 FQNNGV. The CDR3 has 15 amino acids. CDR3 in amino acids: CASSLMGRNFYGYTL. CDR3 nucleotides: TGTGCCAGCAGCTTAATGGGCAGAAACTTCTATGGCTACACCCTC.

This clonotype was counted at least ten times. The chain couples TRBV6-1 to TRBJ2-1; D ambiguous. This CDR3 is built from 14 residues. Germline CDR1 MNHNS, CDR2 SASEGT. With 6 bases removed from V and 4 bases from J, the gap between germline ends came to 13 bases. The CDR3 nucleotides read TGTGCCAGCAGCTACCTCCGAGGTTACAATGAGCAGTTCTTC. It encodes CASSYLRGYNEQFF.

This chain joins TRBV9 and TRBJ1-1; D is undetermined. Germline V gene sequence: CDR1 SGDLS, CDR2 YYNGEE. V lost 0 bases to trimming and J lost 1 base, with 7 bases between them. This CDR3 comprises 14 residues. The CDR3 reads CASSVVVGNTEAFF. Written as DNA, the CDR3 is TGTGCCAGCAGCGTAGTCGTAGGGAACACTGAAGCTTTCTTT.

In this sample, this clonotype turned up a few times. CDR3 DNA sequence: TGTGCCAGCAGTTTATCGGCAGGGTCGTCCTACAATGAGCAGTTCTTC. It yields the protein CASSLSAGSSYNEQFF. V and J are TRBV28 and TRBJ2-1, with D perhaps matching TRBD1 (5 bases). The CDR3 totals 16 residues. Trimming pared 1 base from V and 1 base from J, leaving 11 bases between. Germline V gene sequence: CDR1 MDHEN, CDR2 SYDVKM.

The chain has TRBV20-1 and TRBJ1-5; D is undetermined. This CDR3 contains 12 residues. V lost 4 bases and J lost 3, with 7 bases in between. Looked up from germline, CDR1 is DFQATT and CDR2 is SNEGSKA (reference sequence). The CDR3 region is CSAKRTNQPQHF. The CDR3 DNA reads TGCAGTGCTAAGAGGACCAATCAGCCCCAGCATTTT.

This clonotype was observed a few times. The CDR3 reads CASKQGFGYTF. In DNA, the CDR3 is TGTGCCAGTAAACAGGGTTTTGGCTACACCTTC. The rearrangement uses TRBV28 and TRBJ1-2, with D perhaps TRBD1 (6 bases). CDR1 is MDHEN and CDR2 is SYDVKM in the germline V gene. The CDR3 consists of 11 residues. V lost 9 bases and J lost 7, with 12 bases in between.

V gene TRBV5-1 combines with J gene TRBJ2-1; D is unresolved. Germline values: CDR1 SGHRS, CDR2 YFSETQ. V gave up 0 bases and J gave up 5 bases, with 15 bases separating them. The CDR3 runs to 16 residues. CDR3 residues: CASSLVVRSIDNEQFF. The CDR3 DNA is TGCGCCAGCAGCTTGGTTGTCCGTTCGATCGACAATGAGCAGTTCTTC. Filled out from reference TRBV5-1 and TRBJ2-1, the complete variable domain reads KAGVTQTPRYLIKTRGQQVTLSCSPISGHRSVSWYQQTPGQGLQFLFEYFSETQRNKGNFPGRFSGRQFSNSRSEMNVSTLELGDSALYLCASSLVVRSIDNEQFFGPGTRLTVL.

This clonotype was recorded at least ten times. The rearrangement links TRBV7-9 to TRBJ2-3; perhaps TRBD2 as D (5 bases). Trimming stripped 2 bases from V and 5 bases from J, with 23 bases between. Germline V gives CDR1 SEHNR, CDR2 FQNEAQ (reference sequence). The CDR3 spans 18 residues. In DNA form, the CDR3 reads TGTGCCAGCAGCTTAAACCTCTACACCCTCGGGGTTGGAGATACGCAGTATTTT. Amino acids: CASSLNLYTLGVGDTQYF. The whole variable domain, filled in from reference TRBV7-9 and TRBJ2-3, reads DTGVSQNPRHKITKRGQNVTFRCDPISEHNRLYWYRQTLGQGPEFLTYFQNEAQLEKSRLLSDRFSAERPKGSFSTLEIQRTEQGDSAMYLCASSLNLYTLGVGDTQYFGPGTRLTVL.

The V gene is TRBV4-2, the J gene TRBJ2-3; TRBD1 matches at 12 bases. Losses at the gene ends were 0 bases for V and 2 bases for J; bases not matched to a gene: 3. Germline assignment: CDR1 LGHNA and CDR2 YNFKEQ. CDR3 length: 17 residues. CDR3 bases: TGTGCCAGCAGCCAAGACGGGACAGGGGGCTTCACAGATACGCAGTATTTT. Translation gives CASSQDGTGGFTDTQYF.

The DNA for the CDR3 is TGTGCCAGCCGTGATAGGGACAAGCTCTACAATGAGCAGTTCTTC. It yields the protein CASRDRDKLYNEQFF. The V and J genes are TRBV27 and TRBJ2-1; maybe TRBD1 (6 bases). The germline V and J ends were trimmed by 8 bases and 3 bases, with 17 bases remaining between them. The CDR3 has 15 amino acids. The germline gives CDR1 MNHEY, CDR2 SMNVEV (reference sequence).

The genes are TRBV10-3 and TRBJ2-2, with 7 bases fitting TRBD1. CDR3 length equals 14 residues. Germline V gene data show CDR1 as ENHRY and CDR2 as SYGVKD. The J segment lost 5 bases and the V segment lost 4 bases, leaving 4 bases of the junction unmatched. The CDR3 here is CAISGQGGTGELFF. The CDR3 DNA reads TGTGCCATCAGTGGACAGGGTGGGACCGGGGAGCTGTTTTTT.

This clonotype was seen many times. The chain recombines TRBV3-1 with TRBJ2-3; unclear D gene. The CDR3 has 17 amino acids. Germline values: CDR1 LGHDT, CDR2 YNNKEL (reference sequence). V lost 0 bases and J lost 2, with 15 bases in between. The chain's CDR3 is CASSQDRRLVATDTQYF. DNA of the CDR3: TGTGCCAGCAGCCAAGATCGCCGTCTAGTAGCCACAGATACGCAGTATTTT.

The V and J genes are TRBV12-3 or TRBV12-4 and TRBJ1-1; D is unclear. Trimming removed 6 bases from V and 0 bases from J, with 8 bases in between. The CDR3 consists of 13 residues. The chain's CDR3 is CASSRRMNTEAFF. The CDR3 bases are TGTGCCAGCAGCCGACGCATGAACACTGAAGCTTTCTTT.

The rearrangement uses TRBV5-5 and TRBJ1-1, with no clear D. Germline assignment: CDR1 SGHKS and CDR2 YYEKEE (reference sequence). The CDR3 contains 14 residues. Trimming removed 2 bases from V and 3 bases from J, with 11 bases in between. The CDR3 sequence: CASSFSDWDTEAFF. The CDR3 nucleotides are TGTGCCAGCAGCTTTTCGGACTGGGACACTGAAGCTTTCTTT.

Only a few counts were recorded for this clonotype. The rearrangement uses TRBV27 and TRBJ1-3; D unclear. Per the germline V gene, CDR1 is MNHEY and CDR2 is SMNVEV (reference sequence). The V end was cut by 6 bases, the J end by 8 bases, with 20 bases between. The CDR3 is made up of 15 amino acids. CDR3 DNA sequence: TGTGCCAGCAGCCCCCTTGGGTATTTGTCTGACACCATATATTTT. Protein sequence: CASSPLGYLSDTIYF.

This clonotype appeared many times. CDR3 sequence (DNA): TGTGCCTGGAGCGGGGATTCGCGGCGGAATTCACCCCTCCACTTT. Amino acids: CAWSGDSRRNSPLHF. The J gene is TRBJ1-6, the V gene TRBV30; D not resolved. Germline assignment: CDR1 GTSNPN and CDR2 SVGIG (reference sequence). There are 15 residues in the CDR3. Deletions cut 3 bases from V and 7 bases from J, with 16 bases between.

This clonotype was observed many times. V and J are TRBV11-1 and TRBJ1-1; no clear D gene. Germline V CDR1 and CDR2: SGHAT, FQDESV (reference sequence). CDR3 length: 13 amino acids. V was trimmed by 1 base and J by 5 bases, leaving 8 bases between them. CDR3 nucleotides: TGTGCCAGCAGCTTAGTGGAGAAGACTGAAGCTTTCTTT. As protein: CASSLVEKTEAFF.

This clonotype was counted ten times or more. The chain employs TRBV29-1 and TRBJ1-1; D remains ambiguous. The V gene lost 7 bases and the J gene lost 12 bases, with 18 bases spanning the gap. This CDR3 spans 11 amino acids. CDR1 is SQVTM, CDR2 ANQGSEA, per germline. The CDR3: CSGREGSLTFF. CDR3 nucleotide sequence: TGCAGCGGGAGGGAGGGTTCTTTGACTTTCTTT.

This clonotype was seen a handful of times. This chain uses TRBV10-3 with TRBJ1-2, with TRBD1 identical over 7 bases. The CDR3 has 13 amino acids. The germline V gene encodes CDR1 ENHRY and CDR2 SYGVKD. V was clipped by 8 bases and J by 4 bases; unmatched bases: 7. Here the CDR3 reads CAIRDRSVYGYTF. CDR3 in DNA: TGTGCCATCCGGGACAGATCTGTCTATGGCTACACCTTC.

Comment on this clonotype: Since a much larger clone is just one base distant, this may be a read error. The CDR3 DNA reads as TGTGCCAGCGGCCAAGTATACCAGGGTGAGTCACCCCTCCACTTT. It yields the protein CASGQVYQGESPLHF. This chain connects TRBV3-1 to TRBJ1-6; D is possibly TRBD1 (5 bases). The CDR3 is made up of 15 amino acids. Germline CDR1 LGHDT, CDR2 YNNKEL (reference sequence).

As regards this clonotype: One end of the junction does not line up with germline, which may come from a read error. The chain has TRBV20-1 and TRBJ2-1; possibly TRBD1 for D (6 bases). Germline V gene sequence: CDR1 DFQATT, CDR2 SNEGSKA (reference sequence). This CDR3 has 15 amino acids. The CDR3 sequence is CSARKGGNSNNEQFF. DNA of the CDR3: TGCAGTGCTCGCAAAGGGGGAAACTCCAACAATGAGCAGTTCTTC.

Many counts were recorded for this clonotype. The chain employs TRBV18 and TRBJ1-1; D call uncertain. CDR1 is KGHSH and CDR2 is LQKENI in the germline V gene. The CDR3 runs to 16 residues. Trimming stripped 0 bases from V and 10 bases from J, with 21 bases between. The CDR3 region is CASSPPKESYFPAAFF. The DNA of the CDR3 is TGTGCCAGCTCACCACCGAAGGAAAGCTACTTCCCTGCAGCTTTCTTT.

This clonotype was recorded a few times. The genes are TRBV6-2 or TRBV6-3 and TRBJ2-1; D is undetermined. Per germline, CDR1 MNHEY and CDR2 SVGEGT. The CDR3 covers 12 residues. V lost 2 bases, J lost 7 bases, and 6 bases lay in between. CDR3 in DNA: TGTGCCAGCAGTTACCTTCGGAATGAGCAGTTCTTC. Translation gives CASSYLRNEQFF.

This clonotype was recorded a few times. J is TRBJ2-5 and V is TRBV5-4; the D call may be TRBD1 or TRBD2 (6 bases each). The V end lost 6 bases, the J end lost 5 bases, and 14 bases lay between the germline ends. The CDR3 has 13 amino acids. Germline V lookup: CDR1 SGHNT, CDR2 YYREEE (reference sequence). The CDR3 loop is CASMSRGGETQYF. As DNA, the CDR3 is TGTGCCAGCATGAGCAGGGGAGGCGAGACCCAGTACTTC. The full variable domain, rest sourced from reference TRBV5-4 and TRBJ2-5, is ETGVTQSPTHLIKTRGQQVTLRCSSQSGHNTVSWYQQALGQGPQFIFQYYREEENGRGNFPPRFSGLQFPNYSSELNVNALELDDSALYLCASMSRGGETQYFGPGTRLLVL.

The CDR3 spells CSATAWGLYNEQFF. The CDR3 DNA sequence: TGCAGTGCTACTGCGTGGGGTTTATACAATGAGCAGTTCTTC. The V gene is TRBV20-1, the J gene TRBJ2-1; D not resolved. The germline V and J ends were trimmed by 4 bases and 4 bases, with 14 bases remaining between them. From germline, CDR1 is DFQATT and CDR2 SNEGSKA (reference sequence). The CDR3 loop spans 14 amino acids.

This clonotype was seen ten or more times. V and J are TRBV12-3 or TRBV12-4 and TRBJ1-1; 7 bases map to TRBD1. The ends lost 3 bases at V and 4 bases at J; junction bases unmatched: 5. CDR3 length: 14 residues. CDR3 bases: TGTGCCAGCAGTTTTGCCCCAGGGGGCACTGAAGCTTTCTTT. The encoded protein is CASSFAPGGTEAFF.

V is TRBV19 and J is TRBJ2-1; D remains ambiguous. Germline-derived CDR1 and CDR2 are LNHDA and SQIVND (reference sequence). This CDR3 spans 15 amino acids. Deletions cut 0 bases from V and 0 bases from J, with 6 bases between. The CDR3 DNA reads as TGTGCCAGTAGTATAGACGGCAGCTCCTACAATGAGCAGTTCTTC. Its translation: CASSIDGSSYNEQFF.